A selection of T cell receptor beta chains follows, all from one sample in a study of cytomegalovirus exposure and HLA in healthy donors. The data were produced by immunoSEQ multiplex PCR, yet TCRdb's version contains in-frame clones alone and is incomplete. The top ten clones hold 7.5% to 9% of a sample with about 160,000 clones, approximately 78% of them seen once. What was sequenced was PBMCs. The receptors come from a male donor in good health and CMV-seropositive. Each CDR3 is given with its conserved first and last residue. Each record gives: clone size, D gene, V gene, J gene, CDR3 DNA, CDR3 protein. D genes are given only for firm matches. Size values are once, few and many counts, or a class for expanded clones, and some rows have none.

once	TRBD1	TRBV7-6	TRBJ2-7	TGTGCCAGCAGCCCCGGGACAGAGGGTTTTTACTTC	CASSPGTEGFYF
once	.	TRBV2	TRBJ1-5	TGTGCCAGCAGTGAAGAGCAGGATAGCAATCAGCCCCAGCATTTT	CASSEEQDSNQPQHF
.	.	TRBV11-2	TRBJ2-3	TGTGCCAGCAGCTTAGATCTGCTAGTCGGATCCACAGATACGCAGTATTTT	CASSLDLLVGSTDTQYF
.	TRBD1	TRBV18	TRBJ2-7	TGTGCCAGCTCCGCGGGACAGGGGGCAAGCTCCTACGAGCAGTACTTC	CASSAGQGASSYEQYF
.	.	TRBV5-1	TRBJ2-6	TGCGCCAGCAGCCCACGTTCGTCAGCTGGGGCCAACGTCCTGACTTTC	CASSPRSSAGANVLTF
.	TRBD1	TRBV6-6	TRBJ1-2	TGTGCCAGCAGTTACCCGGGACAGGGGGATCTCGGCTACACCTTC	CASSYPGQGDLGYTF
.	TRBD1	TRBV5-1	TRBJ2-3	TGCGCCAGCAGCTCCGGAGAAGGGACAGGGCTTGCTACGCAGTATTTT	CASSSGEGTGLATQYF
.	.	TRBV5-3	TRBJ1-6	TGTGCCAGAAGCTTGGACGGGTCGGGGGGAGTTGGTGATTCACCCCTCCACTTT	CARSLDGSGGVGDSPLHF
.	.	TRBV28	TRBJ2-7	TGTGCCAGCAGTCTTCTACGTTACGAGCAGTACTTC	CASSLLRYEQYF
once	.	TRBV27	TRBJ1-4	TGTGCCAGCAGTTTATCATGGCAGGGTAATGAAAAACTGTTTTTT	CASSLSWQGNEKLFF
few	.	TRBV3-2	TRBJ1-5	TGTGCCAGCAGCCAAGGGGCCTTT	CASSQGAF
.	.	TRBV15	TRBJ2-6	TGTGCCACCAGCAGAGAAACGGGCTCTGGGGCCAACGTCCTGACTTTC	CATSRETGSGANVLTF
.	.	TRBV6-1	TRBJ2-7	TGTGCCAGCCAGTGGACAGCTAACTACGAGCAGTACTTC	CASQWTANYEQYF
.	TRBD1	TRBV2	TRBJ1-2	TGTGCCAGCAGTGAAGTAGGGACAGGGGGGCGCGGCTACACCTTC	CASSEVGTGGRGYTF
few	TRBD2	TRBV10-3	TRBJ2-3	TGTGCCATCAGGCCCGCTAGCGGGAGGGCCAGAGCAGATACGCAGTATTTT	CAIRPASGRARADTQYF
.	TRBD1	TRBV30	TRBJ1-3	TGTGCCTGTACGGGACAGTCGGTATCGTATTTT	CACTGQSVSYF
.	TRBD1	TRBV7-2	TRBJ2-2	TGTGCCAGCAGCGACCGGACAGGGGTCACCGGGGAGCTGTTTTTT	CASSDRTGVTGELFF
few	.	TRBV13	TRBJ2-7	TGTGCCAGCAGCTCCGGACGCACGTGGAGCGGTCTCGAGCAGTACTTC	CASSSGRTWSGLEQYF
few	.	TRBV19	TRBJ1-5	TGTGCCAGTAGTATAGAGAGCCGAGCGAGAAATCAGCCCCAGCATTTT	CASSIESRARNQPQHF
.	TRBD1	TRBV5-4	TRBJ1-4	TGTGCCAGCAGCCGCCGGACAGGGGAGTCAGAGGGACTGTTTTTT	CASSRRTGESEGLFF
.	TRBD1	TRBV9	TRBJ2-1	TGTGCCAGCAGCCCCCGACAGGGTCTTTGGAATGAGCAGTTCTTC	CASSPRQGLWNEQFF
.	.	TRBV7-5	TRBJ2-1	TGTGTCAGAAGCTTAGGGTTCCTAGTCTCCTACAATGAGCAGTTCTTC	CVRSLGFLVSYNEQFF
.	TRBD1	TRBV19	TRBJ2-7	TGTGCCAGTAGTATGGTCTTGCGGACAGGGGTCGACGAGCAGTACTTC	CASSMVLRTGVDEQYF
.	TRBD1	TRBV7-9	TRBJ2-7	TGTGCCAGCAGCCCCAGGGGGCCCTTACCCTACGAGCAGTACTTC	CASSPRGPLPYEQYF
.	.	TRBV18	TRBJ1-4	TGTGCCAGCTCACTACCCCGGACACAAAATGAAAAACTGTTTTTT	CASSLPRTQNEKLFF
once	.	TRBV4-3	TRBJ1-1	TGCGCCAGCAGCCAGGACCCGAGGGCTGAAGCTTTCTTT	CASSQDPRAEAFF
.	.	TRBV9	TRBJ2-5	TGTGCCAGCAGCTCCCACTCATCCGGGGGACAAGAGACCCAGTACTTC	CASSSHSSGGQETQYF
once	.	TRBV7-2	TRBJ2-3	TGTGCCAGCAGCCACGACAGAGTCACAGATACGCAGTATTTT	CASSHDRVTDTQYF
.	.	TRBV9	TRBJ1-1	TGTGCCAGCAGCGTGAGTGCTACGCTGAACACTGAAGCTTTCTTT	CASSVSATLNTEAFF
.	TRBD2	TRBV6-1	TRBJ2-1	TGTGCCAGCAGTGAATATCTAGCGGGAGGGAAGGGTAATGAGCAGTTCTTC	CASSEYLAGGKGNEQFF
.	.	TRBV9	TRBJ2-7	TGTGCCAGCAGCGTGTCGACAAACTCCTACGAGCAGTACTTC	CASSVSTNSYEQYF
.	TRBD1	TRBV19	TRBJ1-2	TGTGCCAGTAGTAGCGACAGGGGCTTTGGCTACACCTTC	CASSSDRGFGYTF
.	.	TRBV5-1	TRBJ1-4	TGCGCCAGCAGCTTGGACCAGGGGCGTCGGGAAAAACTGTTTTTT	CASSLDQGRREKLFF
.	TRBD1	TRBV6-5	TRBJ1-1	TGTGCCAGTTTGACAGGGTACGACGGGACTGAAGCTTTCTTT	CASLTGYDGTEAFF
.	.	TRBV7-9	TRBJ2-7	TGTGCCAGCAGCTCAGCGGGTAGGGAGCGGCAAAGCTACGAGCAGTACTTC	CASSSAGRERQSYEQYF
.	TRBD1	TRBV5-6	TRBJ1-2	TGTGCCAGCAGCTACACAACAGGGGCGGGTGAAGGCTACACCTTC	CASSYTTGAGEGYTF
.	.	TRBV18	TRBJ2-3	TGTGCCAGCTCACCAGAATGGGGCGATGATACGCAGTATTTT	CASSPEWGDDTQYF
few	.	TRBV10-3	TRBJ2-3	TGTGCCATCAGTGATAATTCCCGGGGGAGGACAGATACGCAGTATTTT	CAISDNSRGRTDTQYF
.	.	TRBV4-1	TRBJ1-2	TGCACCAGCAGCCTACAACAGGAAACTAACTATGGCTACACCTTC	CTSSLQQETNYGYTF
.	.	TRBV18	TRBJ2-6	TGTGCCAGCTCTCAAGCTTACAGGGCTGGGGCCAACGGCCTGACTTTC	CASSQAYRAGANGLTF
.	.	TRBV11-2	TRBJ1-3	TGTGCCAGCAGCCACGAGGTGAACACCATATATTTT	CASSHEVNTIYF
.	TRBD1	TRBV4-3	TRBJ2-7	TGCGCCAGCAGCCATGGACAGGATATCTCCTACGAGCAGTACTTC	CASSHGQDISYEQYF
.	.	TRBV30	TRBJ1-5	TGTGCCTGGGATATTGGCCAGCGACAGAACAATCAGCCCCAGCATTTT	CAWDIGQRQNNQPQHF
.	.	TRBV6-6	TRBJ1-2	TGTGCCAGCACCCTAACGACAGGTCCCTATGGCTACACCTTC	CASTLTTGPYGYTF
.	TRBD1	TRBV7-2	TRBJ1-2	TGTGCCAGCAGCAGTACCGGGACAGTTATGGGCTATGGCTACACCTTC	CASSSTGTVMGYGYTF
once	.	TRBV27	TRBJ2-3	TGTGCCAGCAGTTTTCGGCCCCCGGCAGGGACAAAAAGCACAGATACGCAGTATTTT	CASSFRPPAGTKSTDTQYF
.	.	TRBV11-3	TRBJ2-7	TGTGCCAGCAGCTTAATCAGGGGATACGAGCAGTACTTC	CASSLIRGYEQYF
.	TRBD1	TRBV30	TRBJ2-7	TGTGCCTGGAGAGGACAGGGCCACGAGCAGTACTTC	CAWRGQGHEQYF
.	TRBD1	TRBV19	TRBJ1-5	TGTGCCAGTAGGACGAGCCAGGGGGGTATTTCCAATCAGCCCCAGCATTTT	CASRTSQGGISNQPQHF
.	TRBD1	TRBV7-8	TRBJ2-7	TGTGCCAGCAGCTTAGGAAGGACAGGGGATCGCCCTTCGTACTTC	CASSLGRTGDRPSYF